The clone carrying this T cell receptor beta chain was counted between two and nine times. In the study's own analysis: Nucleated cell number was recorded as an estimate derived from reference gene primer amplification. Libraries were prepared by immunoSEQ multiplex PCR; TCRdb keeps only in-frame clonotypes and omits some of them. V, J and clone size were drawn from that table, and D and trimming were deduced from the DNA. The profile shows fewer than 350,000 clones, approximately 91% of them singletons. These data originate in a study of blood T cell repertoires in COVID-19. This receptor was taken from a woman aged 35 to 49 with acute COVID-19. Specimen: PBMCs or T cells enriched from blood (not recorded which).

CDR3 sequence (DNA): TGTGCCAGCAGCCCCGGGGCCGAAGGGGGTGAGCAGTTCTTC. This codes for CASSPGAEGGEQFF. The chain joins TRBV11-3 to TRBJ2-1; the D gene is possibly TRBD1 (6 bases). V was clipped by 5 bases and J by 9 bases, with 17 bases between them. The CDR3 has 14 residues. Germline V lookup: CDR1 SGHNT, CDR2 YENEEA.